A single sample gave rise to the 5 T cell receptor beta chains below, sequenced in a study of blood T cell repertoires in COVID-19. The method was immunoSEQ multiplex PCR; TCRdb's version includes in-frame clones alone and lacks a portion of them. Seen here are about 150,000 clones, 84% observed once, and the top ten hold about 40%. The sample consisted of peripheral blood. The receptors derive from a human donor in a cohort sampled during active COVID-19.

The V and J genes are TRBV6-5 and TRBJ2-7, with 12 bases identical to TRBD2. The V segment lost 5 bases and the J segment 6 bases; nucleotides outside the gene matches: 5. This CDR3 has 14 residues. In germline, CDR1 is MNHEY, CDR2 SVGAGI. The CDR3 is CASSRLAGASEQYF. For the CDR3, the DNA is TGTGCCAGCAGTAGACTAGCGGGGGCCAGCGAGCAGTACTTC.

CDR3 sequence: CASSFGRGGTDTQYF. As DNA, the CDR3 is TGTGCCAGCAGCTTCGGGAGAGGGGGCACAGATACGCAGTATTTT. V usage is TRBV7-2 and J usage is TRBJ2-3; weak D call: TRBD2 (6 bases). The CDR3 loop spans 15 amino acids. Trimming took 3 bases from V and 1 from J, leaving 11 bases between them. The germline gives CDR1 SGHTA, CDR2 FQGNSA.

The gene calls are TRBV18 and TRBJ1-1; perhaps TRBD1 as D (5 bases). This CDR3 spans 12 amino acids. Trimming took off 3 bases at V and 6 bases at J, with 8 bases between the two ends. Germline CDR1 and CDR2: KGHSH and LQKENI. CDR3 sequence: CASSPDSSEAFF. CDR3 DNA sequence: TGTGCCAGCTCACCCGACAGTTCTGAAGCTTTCTTT.

The chain combines TRBV4-3 with TRBJ1-2; TRBD1 agrees at 9 bases. Losses at the gene ends were 4 bases for V and 5 bases for J; bases not matched to a gene: 11. Germline values: CDR1 LGHNA, CDR2 YSLEER. This CDR3 contains 16 residues. In nucleotides, the CDR3 is TGCGCCAGCAGCCCGAACAGGGGGCAAGGGATTTATGGCTACACCTTC. It encodes CASSPNRGQGIYGYTF.

The CDR3 region is CATSRGQTGTNRYGYTF. CDR3 nucleotide sequence: TGTGCCACCAGCAGGGGACAGACAGGGACCAATCGCTATGGCTACACCTTC. V is TRBV15 and J is TRBJ1-2; 7 bases are a match to TRBD1. In germline, CDR1 is LNHNV, CDR2 YYDKDF (reference sequence). The CDR3 is made up of 17 amino acids. V was clipped by 3 bases and J by 4 bases; unmatched bases: 14.